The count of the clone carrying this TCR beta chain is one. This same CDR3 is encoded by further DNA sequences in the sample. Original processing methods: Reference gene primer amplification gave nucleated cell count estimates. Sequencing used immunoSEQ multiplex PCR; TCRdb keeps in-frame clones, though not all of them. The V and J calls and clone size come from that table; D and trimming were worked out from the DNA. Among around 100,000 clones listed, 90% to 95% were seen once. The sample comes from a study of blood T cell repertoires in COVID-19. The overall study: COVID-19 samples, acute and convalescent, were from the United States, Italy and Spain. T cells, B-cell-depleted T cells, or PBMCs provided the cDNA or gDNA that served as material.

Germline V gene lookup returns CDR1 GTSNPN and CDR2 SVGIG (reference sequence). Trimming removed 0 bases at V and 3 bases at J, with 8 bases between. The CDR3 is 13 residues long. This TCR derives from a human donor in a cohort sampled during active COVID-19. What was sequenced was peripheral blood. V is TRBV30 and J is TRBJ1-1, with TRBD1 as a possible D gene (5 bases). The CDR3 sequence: CAWSVTGDTEAFF. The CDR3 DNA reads TGTGCCTGGAGTGTAACAGGCGACACTGAAGCTTTCTTT. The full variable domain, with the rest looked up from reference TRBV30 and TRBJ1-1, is SQTIHQWPATLVQPVGSPLSLECTVEGTSNPNLYWYRQAAGRGLQLLFYSVGIGQISSEVPQNLSASRPQDRQFILSSKKLLLSDSGFYLCAWSVTGDTEAFFGQGTRLTVV.